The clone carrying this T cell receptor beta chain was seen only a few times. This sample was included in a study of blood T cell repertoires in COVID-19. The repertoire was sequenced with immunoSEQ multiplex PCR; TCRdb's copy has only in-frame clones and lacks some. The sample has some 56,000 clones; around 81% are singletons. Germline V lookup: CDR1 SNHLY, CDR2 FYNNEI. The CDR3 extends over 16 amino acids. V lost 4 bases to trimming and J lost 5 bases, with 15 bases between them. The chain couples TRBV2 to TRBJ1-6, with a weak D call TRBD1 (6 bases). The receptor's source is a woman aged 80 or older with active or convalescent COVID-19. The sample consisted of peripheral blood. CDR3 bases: TGTGCCAGCAGTGGGGTGGTCAGGGGCGATAATTCACCCCTCCACTTT. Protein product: CASSGVVRGDNSPLHF.